This TCR beta chain was documented in a study of blood T cell repertoires in COVID-19. In the original workflow: Researchers report that nucleated cell counts were estimated from reference gene primer amplification. Profiled with immunoSEQ multiplex PCR; TCRdb holds only in-frame clones, not every one. The DNA gave D and trimming, while V, J and clone size come from that table. Of approximately 300,000 clones listed, about 85% were seen once; the top ten hold around 5.9%. CDR1 and CDR2 from the germline V gene are SEHNR and FQNEAQ (reference sequence). CDR3 length: 17 amino acids. V shed 8 bases and J shed 2 bases, with 25 bases lying between them.

The chain has TRBV7-9 and TRBJ2-7, with TRBD1 as a possible D gene (7 bases). This clonotype originated in a woman aged 25 to 39 who had recovered from COVID-19. Sequencing used PBMCs or T cells enriched from blood (not recorded which). The CDR3 is CASSGVKQQGIPYEQYF. Here the CDR3 DNA reads TGTGCCAGCTCGGGGGTAAAGCAACAGGGGATCCCCTACGAGCAGTACTTC.